This T cell receptor (beta chain) was obtained from a study of vaccination effects on CD4 cells after COVID-19. Whole-study context: Sample donation by two convalescent patients took place 16 days and one week before vaccination.

Data came from immunoSEQ multiplex PCR; TCRdb stores just in-frame clones and leaves some out. This table holds about 45,000 clones, 75% found once. CD4+ T cells specific for antigen were expanded with viral peptide pools by the ViraFEST assay before sequencing. With roughly 9 days of culture completed, CD4+ T cells were isolated. By PCR, the person was confirmed to have had SARS-CoV-2 infection between March and December 2020. The germline V gene has CDR1 MNHEY and CDR2 SVGAGI. Trimming pared 3 bases from V and 1 base from J, leaving 8 bases between. The CDR3 is made up of 14 amino acids. With respect to this clone: Its specificity is unknown.

This sequence was found in a human donor who had a prior SARS-CoV-2 infection. The V and J genes are TRBV6-5 and TRBJ2-3; D ambiguous. Sequenced material: CD4+ T cells from PBMCs cultured with a peptide pool, taken before COVID-19 vaccination. CDR3 sequence: CASSYVVGTDTQYF. CDR3 nucleotide sequence: TGTGCCAGCAGTTATGTCGTGGGCACAGATACGCAGTATTTT.